This record looks at one T cell receptor beta chain sequence and its context. The antigen remains unidentified. These data come from a study of T cells after yellow fever vaccination. Whole-study findings and limits: Peaking on day 5 versus 15, the secondary response was faster but weaker. Abundant clonotypes (contaminants from the bulk population) could be present in FACS-sorted repertoires. Post-booster reappearance was seen for most primary-vaccination clones (around 97% CD4, about 88% CD8).

The V and J ends lost 3 bases and 1 base, in that order; junction bases with no gene match: 6. The CDR3 spans 15 residues. CDR1 and CDR2 from the germline V gene are SGHRS and YFSETQ. A process of 5'RACE template switching, which added a universal primer site and UMIs, was used to make TCR cDNA. TCRdb recomputed calls from the 5' RACE reads with MiXCR, one row per CDR3 protein. Of some 300,000 distinct CDR3 sequences detected, 8.7% appear once; the ten largest clones hold about 3%. This TCR was recovered from a man between 18 and 35 years old who received the YFV17D yellow fever vaccine. This chain joins TRBV5-1 and TRBJ1-1; 7 bases fit TRBD1. Source: CD4+ T cells sorted from PBMCs, taken 5 days after the yellow fever booster vaccination. The CDR3 sequence is CASSWGDSKNTEAFF. CDR3 sequence (DNA): TGCGCCAGCAGCTGGGGGGACAGTAAGAACACTGAAGCTTTCTTT.